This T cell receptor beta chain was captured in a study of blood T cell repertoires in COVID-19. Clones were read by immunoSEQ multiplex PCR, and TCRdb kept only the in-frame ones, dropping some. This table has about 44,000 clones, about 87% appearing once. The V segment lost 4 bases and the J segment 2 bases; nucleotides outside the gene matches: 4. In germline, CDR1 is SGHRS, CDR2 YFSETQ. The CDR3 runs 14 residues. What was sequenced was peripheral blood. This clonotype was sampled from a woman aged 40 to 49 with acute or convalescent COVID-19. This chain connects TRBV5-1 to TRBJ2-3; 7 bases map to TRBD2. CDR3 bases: TGCGCCAGCAGCCCTAGCGGAATCACAGATACGCAGTATTTT. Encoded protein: CASSPSGITDTQYF.